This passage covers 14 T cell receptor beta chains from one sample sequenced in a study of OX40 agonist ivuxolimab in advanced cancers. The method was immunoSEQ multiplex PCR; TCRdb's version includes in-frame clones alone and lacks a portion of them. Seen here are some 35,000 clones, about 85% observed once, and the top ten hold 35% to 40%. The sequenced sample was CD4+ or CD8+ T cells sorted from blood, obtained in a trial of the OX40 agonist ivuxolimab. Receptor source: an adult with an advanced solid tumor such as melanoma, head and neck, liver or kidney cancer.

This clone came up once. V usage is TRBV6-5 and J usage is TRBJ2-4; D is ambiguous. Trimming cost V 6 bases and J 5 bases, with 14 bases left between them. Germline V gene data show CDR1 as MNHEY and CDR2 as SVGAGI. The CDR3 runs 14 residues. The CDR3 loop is CASSAPRRENIQYF. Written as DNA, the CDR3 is TGTGCCAGCAGCGCCCCGCGGAGAGAAAACATTCAGTACTTC.

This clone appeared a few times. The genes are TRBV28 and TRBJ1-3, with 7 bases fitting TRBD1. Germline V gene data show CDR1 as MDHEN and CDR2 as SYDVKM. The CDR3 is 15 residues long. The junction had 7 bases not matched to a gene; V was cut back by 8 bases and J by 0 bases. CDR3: CASHRDSYSGNTIYF. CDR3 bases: TGTGCCAGCCACCGGGACAGTTACTCTGGAAACACCATATATTTT.

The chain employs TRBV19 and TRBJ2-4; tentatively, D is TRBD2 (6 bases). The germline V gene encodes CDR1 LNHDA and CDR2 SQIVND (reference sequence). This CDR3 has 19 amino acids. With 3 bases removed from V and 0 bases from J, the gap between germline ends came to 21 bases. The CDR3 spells CASSISQTSGLSAKNIQYF. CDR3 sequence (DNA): TGTGCCAGTAGTATCAGTCAGACCTCGGGACTCTCAGCCAAAAACATTCAGTACTTC. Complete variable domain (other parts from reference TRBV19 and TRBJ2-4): DGGITQSPKYLFRKEGQNVTLSCEQNLNHDAMYWYRQDPGQGLRLIYYSQIVNDFQKGDIAEGYSVSREKKESFPLTVTSAQKNPTAFYLCASSISQTSGLSAKNIQYFGAGTRLSVL.

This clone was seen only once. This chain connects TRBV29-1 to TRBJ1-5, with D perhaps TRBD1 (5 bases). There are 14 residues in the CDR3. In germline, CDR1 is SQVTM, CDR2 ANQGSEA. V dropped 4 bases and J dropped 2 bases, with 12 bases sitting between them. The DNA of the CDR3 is TGCAGCGTTGCCGAAGACAGCCGCAATCAGCCCCAGCATTTT. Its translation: CSVAEDSRNQPQHF.

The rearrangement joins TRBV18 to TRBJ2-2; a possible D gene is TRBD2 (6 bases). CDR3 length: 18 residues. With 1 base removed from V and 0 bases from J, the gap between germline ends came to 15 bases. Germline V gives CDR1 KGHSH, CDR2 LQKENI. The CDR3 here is CASSPRYVGGPNTGELFF. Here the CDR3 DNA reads TGTGCCAGCTCACCACGTTATGTTGGAGGGCCGAACACCGGGGAGCTGTTTTTT.

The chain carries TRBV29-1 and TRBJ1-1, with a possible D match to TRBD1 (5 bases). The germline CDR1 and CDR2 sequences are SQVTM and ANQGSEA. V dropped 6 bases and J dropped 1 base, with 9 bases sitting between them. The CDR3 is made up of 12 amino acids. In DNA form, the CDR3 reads TGCAGCGTCGGGGCCGGGAACACTGAAGCTTTCTTT. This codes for CSVGAGNTEAFF. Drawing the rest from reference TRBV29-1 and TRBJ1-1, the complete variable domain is SAVISQKPSRDICQRGTSLTIQCQVDSQVTMMFWYRQQPGQSLTLIATANQGSEATYESGFVIDKFPISRPNLTFSTLTVSNMSPEDSSIYLCSVGAGNTEAFFGQGTRLTVV.

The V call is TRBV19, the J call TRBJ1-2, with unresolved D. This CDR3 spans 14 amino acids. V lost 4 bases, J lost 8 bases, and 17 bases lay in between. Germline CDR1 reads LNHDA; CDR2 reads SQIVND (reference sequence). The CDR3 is CASSTGGWGGGYTF. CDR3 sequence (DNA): TGTGCCAGTAGTACGGGCGGCTGGGGAGGCGGCTACACCTTC.

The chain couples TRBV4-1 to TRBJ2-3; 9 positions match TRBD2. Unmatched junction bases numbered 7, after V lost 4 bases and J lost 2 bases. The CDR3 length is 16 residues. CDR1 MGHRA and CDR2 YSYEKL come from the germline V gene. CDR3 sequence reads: CASSRPLAGNTDTQYF. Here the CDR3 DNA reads TGCGCCAGCAGCCGACCCCTAGCGGGAAACACAGATACGCAGTATTTT.

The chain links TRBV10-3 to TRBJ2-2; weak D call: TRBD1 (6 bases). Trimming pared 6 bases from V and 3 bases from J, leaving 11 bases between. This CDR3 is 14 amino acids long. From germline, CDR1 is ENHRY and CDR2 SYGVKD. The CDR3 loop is CAISRDIDTGELFF. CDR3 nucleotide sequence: TGTGCCATCAGCCGGGACATAGACACCGGGGAGCTGTTTTTT.

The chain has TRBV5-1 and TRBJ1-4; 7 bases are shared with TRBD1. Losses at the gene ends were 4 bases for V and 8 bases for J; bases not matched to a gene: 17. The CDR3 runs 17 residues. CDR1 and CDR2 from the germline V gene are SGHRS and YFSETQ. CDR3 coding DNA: TGCGCCAGCAGCGCGAGGATAGGGGGCGCGGGTAAAGAAAAACTGTTTTTT. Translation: CASSARIGGAGKEKLFF. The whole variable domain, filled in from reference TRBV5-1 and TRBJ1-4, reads KAGVTQTPRYLIKTRGQQVTLSCSPISGHRSVSWYQQTPGQGLQFLFEYFSETQRNKGNFPGRFSGRQFSNSRSEMNVSTLELGDSALYLCASSARIGGAGKEKLFFGSGTQLSVL.

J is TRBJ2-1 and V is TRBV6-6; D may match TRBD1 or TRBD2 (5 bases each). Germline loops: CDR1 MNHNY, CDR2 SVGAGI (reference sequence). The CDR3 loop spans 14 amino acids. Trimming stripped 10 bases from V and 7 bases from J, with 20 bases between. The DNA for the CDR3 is TGTGCCACCCTGTATGCCGCTGGGGGTAATGAGCAGTTCTTC. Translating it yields CATLYAAGGNEQFF.

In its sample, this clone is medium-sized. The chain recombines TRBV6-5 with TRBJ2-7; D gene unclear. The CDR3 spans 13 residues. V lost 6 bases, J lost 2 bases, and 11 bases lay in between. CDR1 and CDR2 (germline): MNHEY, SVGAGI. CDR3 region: CASRTEGPYEQYF. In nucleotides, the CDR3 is TGTGCCAGCAGGACGGAAGGTCCCTACGAGCAGTACTTC.

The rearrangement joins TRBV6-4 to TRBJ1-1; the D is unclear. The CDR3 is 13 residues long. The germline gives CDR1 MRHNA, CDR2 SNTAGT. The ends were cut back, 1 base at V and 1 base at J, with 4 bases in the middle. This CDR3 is CASSDWENTEAFF. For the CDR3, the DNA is TGTGCCAGCAGTGACTGGGAGAACACTGAAGCTTTCTTT.

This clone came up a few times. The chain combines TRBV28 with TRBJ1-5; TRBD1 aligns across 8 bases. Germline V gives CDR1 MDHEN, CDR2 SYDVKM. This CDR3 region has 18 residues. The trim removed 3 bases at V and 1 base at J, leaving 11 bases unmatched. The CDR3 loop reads CASSFLWLQGGSNQPQHF. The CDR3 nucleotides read TGTGCCAGCAGTTTTTTATGGTTACAGGGGGGGAGCAATCAGCCCCAGCATTTT.